A single sample gave rise to the 16 T cell receptor beta chains below, sequenced in a study of T-cell memory formation after mild COVID-19. TCRdb redid the calling of the 5' RACE reads with MiXCR, one entry per CDR3 protein. The sample comprises 340,000 or so distinct CDR3 sequences, roughly 13% of which are singletons, and 20% to 25% rests with the top ten. Sequenced input: PBMCs or a T cell subset sorted from them (not recorded which). Source of these receptors: a man younger than 30 who had mild COVID-19 (a few samples of this study predate the infection). Cell type and time point are not known.

This clonotype was observed a handful of times. The chain is built from TRBV5-1 and TRBJ1-1; 9 bases fit TRBD1. The CDR3 is 15 residues long. Germline CDR1 SGHRS, CDR2 YFSETQ. Losses at the gene ends were 7 bases for V and 2 bases for J; bases not matched to a gene: 9. The CDR3 loop is CASEPGTGLNTEAFF. In DNA form, the CDR3 reads TGCGCCAGCGAACCTGGGACAGGGCTAAACACTGAAGCTTTCTTT.

The sample holds many counts of this clonotype. This rearrangement joins TRBV5-1 to TRBJ2-1, with TRBD2 matching over 12 bases. V gave up 5 bases and J gave up 6 bases; unmatched junction bases: 9. This CDR3 spans 16 amino acids. From germline, CDR1 is SGHRS and CDR2 YFSETQ. The CDR3 region has the DNA TGCGCCAGCAGTCTAGCGGGGGGGCCGGCCCCCAATGAGCAGTTCTTC. This encodes CASSLAGGPAPNEQFF.

This clonotype was seen a handful of times. This chain links TRBV2 with TRBJ2-7, with D possibly matching TRBD1 (6 bases). Germline values: CDR1 SNHLY, CDR2 FYNNEI. The CDR3 length is 13 residues. Trimming removed 6 bases from V and 6 bases from J, with 15 bases in between. The CDR3 DNA reads as TGTGCCAGCAGGAGGGAGACAGGCGCCGAGCAGTACGTC. Translating gives CASRRETGAEQYV.

This clonotype was counted between two and nine times. This chain links TRBV4-2 with TRBJ2-2, with a weak D call TRBD2 (6 bases). The CDR3 is 14 residues long. Trimming took off 3 bases at V and 4 bases at J, with 9 bases between the two ends. Germline values: CDR1 LGHNA, CDR2 YNFKEQ. The CDR3 DNA reads TGTGCCAGCAGCCACCCGGGACTCACCGGGGAGCTGTTTTTT. This encodes CASSHPGLTGELFF.

This clonotype has a handful of counts. V usage is TRBV19 and J usage is TRBJ2-7; 7 nucleotides match TRBD1. Germline trimming cut 4 bases from V and 3 bases from J; bases unmatched to any gene: 9. Germline-derived CDR1 and CDR2 are LNHDA and SQIVND (reference sequence). The CDR3 is 15 amino acids. The CDR3 DNA reads as TGTGCCAGTAGTACCTCGACAGGGTGGATCTACGAGCAGTACGTC. This gives the protein CASSTSTGWIYEQYV.

The table lists this clonotype with a few counts. The V gene is TRBV5-1, the J gene TRBJ1-1; 9 bases map to TRBD1. V lost 4 bases, J lost 0 bases, and 10 bases stayed unmatched. CDR1 is SGHRS and CDR2 is YFSETQ in the germline V gene. This CDR3 comprises 17 residues. The CDR3 DNA reads TGCGCCAGCAGCCCCGGACCGGGACAGGGCGTGAACACTGAAGCTTTCTTT. This translates into CASSPGPGQGVNTEAFF.

The rearrangement uses TRBV2 and TRBJ2-5; TRBD2 matches 10 bases. This CDR3 has 14 residues. The germline gives CDR1 SNHLY, CDR2 FYNNEI. V dropped 5 bases and J dropped 4; count of bases not matched to a gene: 4. The CDR3, as DNA: TGTGCCAGCAGTCCCGGGACTAGCGTAGAGACCCAGTACTTC. It translates to CASSPGTSVETQYF.

This clonotype was found a few times. This sequence joins TRBV12-3 or TRBV12-4 and TRBJ2-1; D perhaps matches TRBD1 (6 bases). V lost 3 bases to trimming and J lost 1 base, with 10 bases between them. The CDR3 sequence is 15 residues long. The CDR3 protein is CASSFVQGSYNEQFF. The CDR3 nucleotides read TGTGCCAGCAGTTTCGTTCAGGGGTCCTACAATGAGCAGTTCTTC.

The CDR3 loop is CSARVGDGYTF. The CDR3 DNA reads TGCAGTGCTAGGGTAGGGGACGGCTACACCTTC. The chain combines TRBV20-1 with TRBJ1-2; tentative D call: TRBD1 (5 bases). The ends were cut back, 3 bases at V and 8 bases at J, with 10 bases in the middle. The CDR3 is 11 residues long. In germline, CDR1 is DFQATT, CDR2 SNEGSKA (reference sequence).

This sequence joins TRBV20-1 and TRBJ2-1; possibly TRBD1 or TRBD2 for D (5 bases each). The CDR3 is 14 residues long. Germline CDR1 and CDR2: DFQATT and SNEGSKA (reference sequence). The V and J ends lost 5 bases and 8 bases respectively, with 19 bases between them. The CDR3 DNA sequence: TGCAGTGCTGAGCAACTAGGGGCCCCGGATGAGCAGTTCTTC. Its translation: CSAEQLGAPDEQFF.

This clonotype was seen ten or more times. The chain combines TRBV5-1 with TRBJ2-3; 8 bases match TRBD2. The CDR3 loop spans 16 amino acids. V trimming: 4 bases; J trimming: 2 bases; junction bases outside the gene matches: 9. The V gene's germline CDR1 is SGHRS and CDR2 YFSETQ. The CDR3 nucleotides read TGCGCCAGCAGCCCCGCTGCACTAGCGGACACAGATACGCAGTATTTT. As protein: CASSPAALADTDTQYF.

The table lists this clonotype with a few counts. This chain uses TRBV18 with TRBJ2-2; D gene uncertain. This CDR3 spans 15 amino acids. Germline V lookup: CDR1 KGHSH, CDR2 LQKENI. The V end was cut by 2 bases, the J end by 0 bases, with 7 bases between. Here the CDR3 reads CASSPIQPNTGELFF. Written as DNA, the CDR3 is TGTGCCAGCTCACCAATACAGCCGAACACCGGGGAGCTGTTTTTT.

This clonotype was observed a handful of times. The rearrangement joins TRBV5-1 to TRBJ2-1; unclear D gene. CDR1 is SGHRS, CDR2 YFSETQ, per germline. This CDR3 region has 16 residues. V lost 4 bases to trimming and J lost 0 bases, with 14 bases between them. The CDR3 is CASSPNVFSSYNEQFF. Here the CDR3 DNA reads TGCGCCAGCAGCCCTAACGTCTTCAGCTCCTACAATGAGCAGTTCTTC.

In its sample, this clonotype was seen a few times. V gene TRBV7-6 combines with J gene TRBJ2-3; tentative D call: TRBD2 (5 bases). With 4 bases removed from V and 0 bases from J, the gap between germline ends came to 14 bases. The length of the CDR3 is 16 residues. The germline V gene has CDR1 SGHVS and CDR2 FNYEAQ. Written as DNA, the CDR3 is TGTGCCAGCAGCTCAGTCACTAGGGCGAGCACAGATACGCAGTATTTT. Translation gives CASSSVTRASTDTQYF.

The rearrangement uses TRBV7-8 and TRBJ1-6, with 8 bases aligning to TRBD1. Per germline, CDR1 SGHVS and CDR2 FQNEAQ. There are 15 residues in the CDR3. V lost 5 bases, J lost 9 bases, and 9 bases stayed unmatched. The CDR3 nucleotides read TGTGCCAGCAGCCCAGGACAGGGTGGGCCTTCACCCCTCCACTTT. Translation gives CASSPGQGGPSPLHF.

This clonotype was seen more than once but under ten times. This chain connects TRBV5-4 to TRBJ2-3, with 7 nucleotides matching TRBD2. CDR1 and CDR2 from the germline V gene are SGHNT and YYREEE (reference sequence). The CDR3 spans 14 residues. The V segment lost 4 bases and the J segment 6 bases; nucleotides outside the gene matches: 8. The CDR3 is CASSRAGPADTQYF. The CDR3, as DNA: TGTGCCAGCAGCCGAGCGGGGCCCGCGGATACGCAGTATTTT. The whole variable domain, remainder taken from reference TRBV5-4 and TRBJ2-3, is ETGVTQSPTHLIKTRGQQVTLRCSSQSGHNTVSWYQQALGQGPQFIFQYYREEENGRGNFPPRFSGLQFPNYSSELNVNALELDDSALYLCASSRAGPADTQYFGPGTRLTVL.